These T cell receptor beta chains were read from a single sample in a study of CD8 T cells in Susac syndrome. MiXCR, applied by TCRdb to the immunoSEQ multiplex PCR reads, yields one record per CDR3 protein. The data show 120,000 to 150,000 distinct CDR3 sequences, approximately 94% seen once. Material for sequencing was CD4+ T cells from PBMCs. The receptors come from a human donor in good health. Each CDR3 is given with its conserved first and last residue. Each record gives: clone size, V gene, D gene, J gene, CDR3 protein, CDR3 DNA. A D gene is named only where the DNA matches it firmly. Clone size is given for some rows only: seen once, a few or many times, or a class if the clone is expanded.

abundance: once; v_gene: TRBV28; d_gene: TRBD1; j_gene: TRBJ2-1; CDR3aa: CASHGTVLPQFF; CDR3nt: TGTGCCAGCCACGGGACAGTTCTCCCCCAGTTCTTC
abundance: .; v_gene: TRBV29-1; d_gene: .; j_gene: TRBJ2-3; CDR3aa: CSVEDRRRATDTQYF; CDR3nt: TGCAGCGTTGAAGACCGGAGGCGGGCCACAGATACGCAGTATTTT
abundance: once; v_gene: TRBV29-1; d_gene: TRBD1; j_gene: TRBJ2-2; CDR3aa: CSVRTGPYTGELFF; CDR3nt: TGCAGCGTTCGGACAGGGCCCTACACCGGGGAGCTGTTTTTT
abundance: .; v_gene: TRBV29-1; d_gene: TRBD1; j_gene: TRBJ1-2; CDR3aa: CSGVRPGQIFGYTF; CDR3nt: TGCAGCGGGGTTCGACCGGGACAGATTTTTGGCTACACCTTC
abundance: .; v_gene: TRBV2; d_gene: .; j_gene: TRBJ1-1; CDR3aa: CASSYRAVAFF; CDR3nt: TGTGCCAGCAGTTACAGGGCTGTCGCTTTCTTT
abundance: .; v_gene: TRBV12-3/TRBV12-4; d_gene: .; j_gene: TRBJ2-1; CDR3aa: CASSQQNEQFF; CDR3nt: TGTGCCAGCAGCCAACAAAATGAGCAGTTCTTC
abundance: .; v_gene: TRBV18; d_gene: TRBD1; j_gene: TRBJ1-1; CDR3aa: CASSQRIGGLNTEAFF; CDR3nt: TGTGCCAGCTCACAGAGAATAGGGGGCTTGAACACTGAAGCTTTCTTT
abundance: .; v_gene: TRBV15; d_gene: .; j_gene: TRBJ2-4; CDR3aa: CATRGGENIQYF; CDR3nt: TGTGCCACCAGAGGGGGGGAAAACATTCAGTACTTC
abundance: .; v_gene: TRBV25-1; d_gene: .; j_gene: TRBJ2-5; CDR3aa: CASSEYGEETQYF; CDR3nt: TGTGCCAGCAGTGAATATGGAGAGGAGACCCAGTACTTC
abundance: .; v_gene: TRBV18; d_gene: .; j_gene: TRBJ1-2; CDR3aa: CASSRLTGSVVGNGYTF; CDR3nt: TGTGCCAGCTCTCGACTGACAGGTTCCGTAGTGGGTAATGGCTACACCTTC
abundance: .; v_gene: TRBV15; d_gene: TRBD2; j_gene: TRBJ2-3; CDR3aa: CATSRISGNSDTQYF; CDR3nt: TGTGCCACCAGCAGGATTAGCGGGAACTCAGATACGCAGTATTTT
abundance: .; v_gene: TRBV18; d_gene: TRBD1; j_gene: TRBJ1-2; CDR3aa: CASSPRPARGPRSYGYTF; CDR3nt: TGTGCCAGCTCACCAAGGCCGGCCAGGGGGCCACGGAGCTATGGCTACACCTTC
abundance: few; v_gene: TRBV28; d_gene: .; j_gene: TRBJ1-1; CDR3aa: CASSFPGNTEAFF; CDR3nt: TGTGCCAGCAGTTTCCCAGGGAACACTGAAGCTTTCTTT
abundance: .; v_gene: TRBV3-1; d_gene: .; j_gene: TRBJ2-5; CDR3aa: CASSRAGETQYF; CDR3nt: TGTGCCAGCAGCAGGGCAGGGGAGACCCAGTACTTC
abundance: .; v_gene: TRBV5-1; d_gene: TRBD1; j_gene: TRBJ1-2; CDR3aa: CASSERDRGTNYGYTF; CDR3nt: TGCGCCAGCAGCGAGCGGGACAGGGGGACTAACTATGGCTACACCTTC
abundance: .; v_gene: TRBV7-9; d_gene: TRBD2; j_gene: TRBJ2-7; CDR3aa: CASSRGTSGTKSYEQYF; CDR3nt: TGTGCCAGCAGCCGAGGGACTAGCGGGACTAAATCCTACGAGCAGTACTTC
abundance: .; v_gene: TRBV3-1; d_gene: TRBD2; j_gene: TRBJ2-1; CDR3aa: CASSVTSGSSNEQFF; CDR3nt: TGTGCCAGCAGCGTGACTAGCGGGAGCTCCAATGAGCAGTTCTTC
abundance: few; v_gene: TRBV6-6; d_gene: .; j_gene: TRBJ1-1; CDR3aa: CASSYPQGTEAFF; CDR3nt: TGTGCCAGCAGTTACCCTCAGGGGACTGAAGCTTTCTTT
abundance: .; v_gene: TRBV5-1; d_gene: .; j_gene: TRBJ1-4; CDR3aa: CASSQYYSPLRANEKLFF; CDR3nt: TGCGCCAGCAGCCAATACTATTCGCCTCTTCGGGCTAATGAAAAACTGTTTTTT
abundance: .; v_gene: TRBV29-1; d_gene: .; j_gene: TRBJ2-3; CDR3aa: CSVEEGAEDTQYF; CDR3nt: TGCAGCGTTGAGGAGGGGGCGGAAGATACGCAGTATTTT
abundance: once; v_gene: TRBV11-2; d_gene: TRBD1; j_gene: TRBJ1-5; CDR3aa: CASSLGDRGGNQPQHF; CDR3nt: TGTGCCAGCAGCTTAGGGGACAGGGGGGGGAATCAGCCCCAGCATTTT
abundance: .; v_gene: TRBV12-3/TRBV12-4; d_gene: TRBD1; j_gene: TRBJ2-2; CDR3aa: CASSSGRQGWVTGELFF; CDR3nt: TGTGCCAGCAGCTCGGGGAGACAGGGGTGGGTCACCGGGGAGCTGTTTTTT
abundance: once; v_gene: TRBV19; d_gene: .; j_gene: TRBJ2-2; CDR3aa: CASSIPSVSGELFF; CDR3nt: TGTGCCAGTAGTATCCCTAGTGTCAGCGGGGAGCTGTTTTTT
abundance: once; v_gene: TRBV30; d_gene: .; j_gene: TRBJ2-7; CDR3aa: CAWMLAYEQYF; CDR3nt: TGTGCCTGGATGCTAGCCTACGAGCAGTACTTC
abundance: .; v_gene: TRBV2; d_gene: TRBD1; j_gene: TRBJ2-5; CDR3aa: CASTLDRNRETQYF; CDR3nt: TGTGCCAGCACTCTGGACAGGAACAGGGAGACCCAGTACTTC